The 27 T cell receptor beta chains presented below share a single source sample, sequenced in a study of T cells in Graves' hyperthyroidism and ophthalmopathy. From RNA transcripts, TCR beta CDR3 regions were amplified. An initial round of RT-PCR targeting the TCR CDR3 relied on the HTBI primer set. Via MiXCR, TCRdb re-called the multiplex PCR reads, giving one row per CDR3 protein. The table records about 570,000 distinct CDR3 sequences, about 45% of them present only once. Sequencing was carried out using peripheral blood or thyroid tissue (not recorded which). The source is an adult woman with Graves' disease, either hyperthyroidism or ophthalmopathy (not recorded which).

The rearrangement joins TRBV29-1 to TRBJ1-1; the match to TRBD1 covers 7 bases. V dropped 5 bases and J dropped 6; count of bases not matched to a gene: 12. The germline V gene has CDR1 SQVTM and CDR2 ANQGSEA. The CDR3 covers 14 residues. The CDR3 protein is CSVFRQGTIPEAFF. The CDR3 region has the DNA TGCAGCGTTTTTCGACAGGGAACAATCCCTGAAGCTTTCTTT.

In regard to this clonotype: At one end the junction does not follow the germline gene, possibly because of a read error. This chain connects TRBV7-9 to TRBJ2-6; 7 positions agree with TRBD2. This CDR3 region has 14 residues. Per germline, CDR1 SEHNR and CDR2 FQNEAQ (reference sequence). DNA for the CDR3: TGTGCCAGCAGCTGGGGGGGTCGAGACTACACTGAAGCTTTC. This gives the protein CASSWGGRDYTEAF.

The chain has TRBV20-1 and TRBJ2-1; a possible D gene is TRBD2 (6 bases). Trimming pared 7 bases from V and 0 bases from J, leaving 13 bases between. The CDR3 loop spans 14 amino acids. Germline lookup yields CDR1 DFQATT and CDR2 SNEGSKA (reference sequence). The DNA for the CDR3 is TGCAGTGGCGGGATCCTAAGCTCCTACAATGAGCAGTTCTTC. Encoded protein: CSGGILSSYNEQFF.

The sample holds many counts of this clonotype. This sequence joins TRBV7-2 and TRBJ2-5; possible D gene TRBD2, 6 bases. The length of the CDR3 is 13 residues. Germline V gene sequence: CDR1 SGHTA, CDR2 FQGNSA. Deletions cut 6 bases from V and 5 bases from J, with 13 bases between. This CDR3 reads CASSPSRGETQYF. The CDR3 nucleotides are TGTGCCAGCAGTCCTTCCCGGGGGGAGACCCAGTACTTC.

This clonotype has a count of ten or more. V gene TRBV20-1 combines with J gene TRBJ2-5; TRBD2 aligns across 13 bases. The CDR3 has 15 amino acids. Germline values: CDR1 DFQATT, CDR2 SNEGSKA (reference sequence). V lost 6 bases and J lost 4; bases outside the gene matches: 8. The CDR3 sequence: CSAIGLAGDGETQYF. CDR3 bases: TGCAGTGCGATAGGACTAGCGGGAGATGGAGAGACCCAGTACTTC.

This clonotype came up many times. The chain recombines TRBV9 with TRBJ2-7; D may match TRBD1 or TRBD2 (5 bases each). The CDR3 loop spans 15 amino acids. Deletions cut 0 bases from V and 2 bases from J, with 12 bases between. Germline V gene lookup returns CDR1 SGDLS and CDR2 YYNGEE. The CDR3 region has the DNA TGTGCCAGCAGCGTAGCGGGGACGCCAACCTACGAGCAGTACTTC. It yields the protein CASSVAGTPTYEQYF.

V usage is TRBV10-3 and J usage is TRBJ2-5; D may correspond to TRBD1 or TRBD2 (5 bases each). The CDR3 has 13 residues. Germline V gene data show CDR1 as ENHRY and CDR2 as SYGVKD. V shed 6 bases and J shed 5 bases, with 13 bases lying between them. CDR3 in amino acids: CAIRPREMETQYF. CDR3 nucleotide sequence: TGTGCCATCAGACCCAGGGAGATGGAGACCCAGTACTTC.

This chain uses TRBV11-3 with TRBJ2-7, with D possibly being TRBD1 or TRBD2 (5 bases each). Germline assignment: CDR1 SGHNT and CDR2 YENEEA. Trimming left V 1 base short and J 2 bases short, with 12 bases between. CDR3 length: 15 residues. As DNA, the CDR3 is TGTGCCAGCAGCTTAGTAGGGACGCCTGCCTACGAGCAGTACTTC. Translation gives CASSLVGTPAYEQYF.

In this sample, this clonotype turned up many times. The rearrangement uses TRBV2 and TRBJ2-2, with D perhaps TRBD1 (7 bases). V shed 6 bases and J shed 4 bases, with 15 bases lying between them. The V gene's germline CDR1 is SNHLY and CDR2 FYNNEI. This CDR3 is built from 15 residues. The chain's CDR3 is CASSPRQGGTGELFF. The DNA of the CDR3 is TGTGCCAGCAGCCCTCGGCAGGGGGGCACCGGGGAGCTGTTTTTT.

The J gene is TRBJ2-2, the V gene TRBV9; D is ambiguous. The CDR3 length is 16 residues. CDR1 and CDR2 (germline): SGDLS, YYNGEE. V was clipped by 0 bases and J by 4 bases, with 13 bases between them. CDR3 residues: CASSVAAFAVTGELFF. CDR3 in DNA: TGTGCCAGCAGCGTAGCTGCCTTTGCGGTCACCGGGGAGCTGTTTTTT.

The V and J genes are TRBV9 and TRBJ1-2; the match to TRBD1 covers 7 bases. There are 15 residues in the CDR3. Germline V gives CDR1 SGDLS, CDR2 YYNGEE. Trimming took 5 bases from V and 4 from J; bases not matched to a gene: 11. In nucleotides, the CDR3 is TGTGCCAGCAGGGGAAGGGGGGACAGAGGCTATGGCTACACCTTC. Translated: CASRGRGDRGYGYTF.

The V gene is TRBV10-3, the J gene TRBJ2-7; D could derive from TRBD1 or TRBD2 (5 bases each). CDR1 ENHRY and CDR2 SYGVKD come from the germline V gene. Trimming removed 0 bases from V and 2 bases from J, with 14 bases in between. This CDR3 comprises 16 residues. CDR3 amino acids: CAISESLAGDPYEQYF. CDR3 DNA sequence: TGTGCCATCAGTGAGTCATTAGCCGGGGACCCCTACGAGCAGTACTTC.

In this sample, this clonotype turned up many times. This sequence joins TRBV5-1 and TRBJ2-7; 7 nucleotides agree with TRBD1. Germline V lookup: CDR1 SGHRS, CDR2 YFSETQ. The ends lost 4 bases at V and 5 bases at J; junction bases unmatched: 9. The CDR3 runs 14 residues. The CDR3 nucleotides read TGCGCCAGCAGCGATCCGGGACAGACCGACGAGCAGTACTTC. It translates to CASSDPGQTDEQYF.

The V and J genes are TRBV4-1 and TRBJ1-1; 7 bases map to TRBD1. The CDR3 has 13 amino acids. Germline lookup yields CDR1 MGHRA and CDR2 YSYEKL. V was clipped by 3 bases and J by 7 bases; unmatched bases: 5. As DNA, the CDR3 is TGCGCCAGCAGCCATACAGGGGCTCTTGAAGCTTTCTTT. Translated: CASSHTGALEAFF.

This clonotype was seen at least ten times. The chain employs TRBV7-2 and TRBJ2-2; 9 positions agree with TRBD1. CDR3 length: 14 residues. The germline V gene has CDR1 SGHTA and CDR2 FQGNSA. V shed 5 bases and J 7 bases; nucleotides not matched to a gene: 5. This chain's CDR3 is CASSIGTGIGELFF. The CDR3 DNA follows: TGTGCCAGCAGCATCGGGACAGGGATCGGGGAGCTGTTTTTT.

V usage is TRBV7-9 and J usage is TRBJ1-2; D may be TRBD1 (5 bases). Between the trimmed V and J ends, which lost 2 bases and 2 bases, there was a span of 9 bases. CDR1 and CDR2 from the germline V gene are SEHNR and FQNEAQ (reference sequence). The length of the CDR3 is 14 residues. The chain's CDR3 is CASSLRQSNYGYTF. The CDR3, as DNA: TGTGCCAGCAGCTTACGACAGTCAAACTATGGCTACACCTTC. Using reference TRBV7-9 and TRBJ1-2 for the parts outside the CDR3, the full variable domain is DTGVSQNPRHKITKRGQNVTFRCDPISEHNRLYWYRQTLGQGPEFLTYFQNEAQLEKSRLLSDRFSAERPKGSFSTLEIQRTEQGDSAMYLCASSLRQSNYGYTFGSGTRLTVV.

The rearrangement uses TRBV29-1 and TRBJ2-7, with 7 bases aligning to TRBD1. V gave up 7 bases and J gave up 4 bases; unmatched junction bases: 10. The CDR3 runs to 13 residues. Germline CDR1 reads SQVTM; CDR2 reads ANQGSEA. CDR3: CSGTQGQSYEQYF. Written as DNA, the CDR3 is TGCAGCGGTACCCAGGGACAGAGTTACGAGCAGTACTTC.

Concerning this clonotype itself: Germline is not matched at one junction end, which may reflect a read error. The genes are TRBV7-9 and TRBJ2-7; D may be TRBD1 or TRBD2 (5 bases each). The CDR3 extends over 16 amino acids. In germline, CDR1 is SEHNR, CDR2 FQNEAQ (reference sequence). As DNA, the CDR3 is TGCGCCAGCAGCCAATCACATGGGACGGGCACCTACGAGCAGTACTTC. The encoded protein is CASSQSHGTGTYEQYF.

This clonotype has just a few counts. The CDR3 sequence is CASSFSPMSGEKLFF. The CDR3 bases are TGTGCCAGCAGTTTTTCTCCCATGTCGGGCGAAAAACTGTTTTTT. The V and J genes are TRBV28 and TRBJ1-4; D is unresolved. Germline V lookup: CDR1 MDHEN, CDR2 SYDVKM. This CDR3 has 15 residues. With 3 bases removed from V and 8 bases from J, the gap between germline ends came to 16 bases.

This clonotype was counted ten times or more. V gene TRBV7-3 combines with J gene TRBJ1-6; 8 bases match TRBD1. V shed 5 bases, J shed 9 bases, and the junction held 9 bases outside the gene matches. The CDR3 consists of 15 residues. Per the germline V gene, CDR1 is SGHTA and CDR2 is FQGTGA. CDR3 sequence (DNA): TGTGCCAGCAGCAAAGCAGGGGGCTCGGTTTCACCCCTCCACTTT. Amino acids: CASSKAGGSVSPLHF.

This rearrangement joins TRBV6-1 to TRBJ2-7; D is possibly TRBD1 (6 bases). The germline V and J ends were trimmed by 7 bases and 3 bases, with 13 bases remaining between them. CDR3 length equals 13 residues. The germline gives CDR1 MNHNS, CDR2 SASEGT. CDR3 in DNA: TGTGCCAGCAACACTAGGGGGATCTACGAGCAGTACTTC. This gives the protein CASNTRGIYEQYF.

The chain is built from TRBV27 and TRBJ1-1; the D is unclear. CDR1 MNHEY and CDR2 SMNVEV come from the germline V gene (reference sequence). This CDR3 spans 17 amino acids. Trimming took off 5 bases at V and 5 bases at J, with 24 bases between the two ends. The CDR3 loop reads CASSRFTPGLRRTEAFF. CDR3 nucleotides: TGTGCCAGCAGTAGGTTCACCCCTGGGCTGCGAAGGACTGAAGCTTTCTTT.

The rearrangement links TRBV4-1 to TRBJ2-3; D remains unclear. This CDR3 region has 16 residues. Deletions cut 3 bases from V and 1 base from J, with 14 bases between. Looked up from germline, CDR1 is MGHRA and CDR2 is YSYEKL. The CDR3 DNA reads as TGCGCCAGCAGCCATGTCGGTTTAAGACGCACAGATACGCAGTATTTT. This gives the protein CASSHVGLRRTDTQYF.

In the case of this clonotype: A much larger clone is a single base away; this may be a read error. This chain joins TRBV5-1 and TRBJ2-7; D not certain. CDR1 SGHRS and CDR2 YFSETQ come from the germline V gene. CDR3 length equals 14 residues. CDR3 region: CASSLDHPSYEEYF. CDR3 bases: TGCGCCAGCAGCCTCGACCACCCCTCCTACGAGGAGTACTTC.

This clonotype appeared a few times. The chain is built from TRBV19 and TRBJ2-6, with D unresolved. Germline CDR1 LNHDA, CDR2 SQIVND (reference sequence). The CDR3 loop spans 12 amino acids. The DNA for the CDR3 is TGTGCGGGGTACTATGGGGCCAACGTCCTGACTTTC. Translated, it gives CAGYYGANVLTF.

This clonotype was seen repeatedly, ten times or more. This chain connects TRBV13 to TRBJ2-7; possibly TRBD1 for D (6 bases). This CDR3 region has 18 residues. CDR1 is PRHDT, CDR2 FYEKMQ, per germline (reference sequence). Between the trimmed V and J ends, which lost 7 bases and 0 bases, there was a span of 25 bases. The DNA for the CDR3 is TGTGCCAGCACCCTAGGGCCAGGCCGACGGGACACCTCCTACGAGCAGTACTTC. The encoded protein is CASTLGPGRRDTSYEQYF.

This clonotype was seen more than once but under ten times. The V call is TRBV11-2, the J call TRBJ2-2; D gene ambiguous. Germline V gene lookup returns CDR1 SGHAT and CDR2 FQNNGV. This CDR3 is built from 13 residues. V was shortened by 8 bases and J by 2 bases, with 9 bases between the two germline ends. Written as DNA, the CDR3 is TGTGCCAGCTTCGCTGTCAACACCGGGGAGCTGTTTTTT. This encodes CASFAVNTGELFF.